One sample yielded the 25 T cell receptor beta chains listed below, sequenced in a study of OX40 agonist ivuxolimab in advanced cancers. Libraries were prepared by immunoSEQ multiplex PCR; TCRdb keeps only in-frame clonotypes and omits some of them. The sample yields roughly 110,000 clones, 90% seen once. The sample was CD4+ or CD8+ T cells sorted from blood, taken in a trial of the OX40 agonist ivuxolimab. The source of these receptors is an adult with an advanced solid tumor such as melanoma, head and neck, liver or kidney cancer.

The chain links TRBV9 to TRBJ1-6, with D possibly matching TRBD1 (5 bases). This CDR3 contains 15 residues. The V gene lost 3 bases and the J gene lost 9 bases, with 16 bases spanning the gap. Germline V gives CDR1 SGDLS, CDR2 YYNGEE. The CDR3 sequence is CASSASGLLGSPLHF. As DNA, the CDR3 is TGTGCCAGCAGCGCTTCGGGACTCTTGGGTTCACCCCTCCACTTT.

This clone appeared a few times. The DNA for the CDR3 is TGTGCCAGTAGGCTGGGACAGGGAAATCAGCCCCAGCATTTT. This translates into CASRLGQGNQPQHF. The chain combines TRBV19 with TRBJ1-5, with 9 positions matching TRBD1. This CDR3 is 14 amino acids long. Germline V gives CDR1 LNHDA, CDR2 SQIVND (reference sequence). V dropped 6 bases and J dropped 4; count of bases not matched to a gene: 4.

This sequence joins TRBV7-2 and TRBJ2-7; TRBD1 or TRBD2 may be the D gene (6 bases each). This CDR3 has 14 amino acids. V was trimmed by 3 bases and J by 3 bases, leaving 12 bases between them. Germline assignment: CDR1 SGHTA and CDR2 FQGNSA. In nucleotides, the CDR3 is TGTGCCAGCAGCTTGGCGGGACAACGCTACGAGCAGTACTTC. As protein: CASSLAGQRYEQYF.

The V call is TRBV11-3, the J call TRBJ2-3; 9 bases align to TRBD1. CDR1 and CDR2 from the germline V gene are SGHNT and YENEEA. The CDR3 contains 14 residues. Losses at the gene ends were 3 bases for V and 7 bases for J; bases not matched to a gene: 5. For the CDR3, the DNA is TGTGCCAGCAGCTTTAGCACAGGGGGCCATACGCAGTATTTT. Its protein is CASSFSTGGHTQYF.

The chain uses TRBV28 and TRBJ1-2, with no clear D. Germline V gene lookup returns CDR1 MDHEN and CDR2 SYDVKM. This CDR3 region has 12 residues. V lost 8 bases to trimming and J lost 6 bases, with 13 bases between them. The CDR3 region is CASGMRVHGYTF. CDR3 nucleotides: TGTGCCAGCGGTATGAGGGTGCATGGCTACACCTTC.

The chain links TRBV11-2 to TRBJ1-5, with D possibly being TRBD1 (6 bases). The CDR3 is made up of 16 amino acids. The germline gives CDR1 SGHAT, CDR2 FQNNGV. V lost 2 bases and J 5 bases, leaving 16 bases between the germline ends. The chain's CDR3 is CASSLKSAGVHQPQHF. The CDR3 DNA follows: TGTGCCAGCAGCTTAAAGTCAGCAGGGGTCCATCAGCCCCAGCATTTT.

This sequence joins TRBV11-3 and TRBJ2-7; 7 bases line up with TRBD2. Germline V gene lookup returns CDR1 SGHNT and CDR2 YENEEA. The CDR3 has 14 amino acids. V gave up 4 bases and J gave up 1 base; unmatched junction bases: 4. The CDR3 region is CASSSRGDSYEQYF. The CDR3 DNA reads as TGTGCCAGCAGCTCCCGGGGGGATTCCTACGAGCAGTACTTC.

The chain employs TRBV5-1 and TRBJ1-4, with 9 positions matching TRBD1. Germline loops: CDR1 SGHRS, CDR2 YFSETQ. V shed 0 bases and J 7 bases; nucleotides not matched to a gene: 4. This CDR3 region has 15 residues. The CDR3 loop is CASSLAETGGEKLFF. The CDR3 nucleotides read TGCGCCAGCAGCTTGGCCGAGACAGGGGGTGAAAAACTGTTTTTT.

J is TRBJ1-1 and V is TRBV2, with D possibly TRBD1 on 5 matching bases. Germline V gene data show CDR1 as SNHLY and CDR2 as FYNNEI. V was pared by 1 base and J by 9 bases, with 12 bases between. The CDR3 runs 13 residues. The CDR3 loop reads CASSEEGRGKAFF. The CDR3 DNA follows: TGTGCCAGCAGTGAAGAGGGGCGGGGGAAAGCTTTCTTT.

The CDR3 loop reads CASRGTGAYGYTF. The DNA of the CDR3 is TGTGCCAGCAGAGGGACAGGAGCCTATGGCTACACCTTC. The chain combines TRBV6-6 with TRBJ1-2; 8 bases agree with TRBD1. The germline V gene encodes CDR1 MNHNY and CDR2 SVGAGI (reference sequence). V shed 6 bases and J 4 bases; nucleotides not matched to a gene: 4. The CDR3 sequence is 13 residues long.

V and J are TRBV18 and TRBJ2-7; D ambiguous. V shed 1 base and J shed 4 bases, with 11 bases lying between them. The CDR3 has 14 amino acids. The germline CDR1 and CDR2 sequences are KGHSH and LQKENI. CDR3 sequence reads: CASSPQGSSYEQYF. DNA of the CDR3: TGTGCCAGCTCACCACAGGGAAGTTCTTACGAGCAGTACTTC.

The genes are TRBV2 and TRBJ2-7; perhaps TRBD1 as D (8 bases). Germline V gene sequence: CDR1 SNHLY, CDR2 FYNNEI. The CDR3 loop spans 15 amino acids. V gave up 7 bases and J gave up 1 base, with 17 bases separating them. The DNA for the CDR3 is TGTGCCAGCATCGTTGACAGGGGACTATCCTACGAGCAGTACTTC. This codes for CASIVDRGLSYEQYF. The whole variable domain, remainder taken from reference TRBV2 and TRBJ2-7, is EPEVTQTPSHQVTQMGQEVILRCVPISNHLYFYWYRQILGQKVEFLVSFYNNEISEKSEIFDDQFSVERPDGSNFTLKIRSTKLEDSAMYFCASIVDRGLSYEQYFGPGTRLTVT.

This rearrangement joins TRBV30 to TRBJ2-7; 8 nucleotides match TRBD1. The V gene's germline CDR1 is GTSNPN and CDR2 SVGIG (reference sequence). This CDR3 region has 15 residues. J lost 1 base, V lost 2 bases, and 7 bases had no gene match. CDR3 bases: TGTGCCTGGAGTCAGGGGGCCAGCCCATCCTACGAGCAGTACTTC. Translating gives CAWSQGASPSYEQYF.

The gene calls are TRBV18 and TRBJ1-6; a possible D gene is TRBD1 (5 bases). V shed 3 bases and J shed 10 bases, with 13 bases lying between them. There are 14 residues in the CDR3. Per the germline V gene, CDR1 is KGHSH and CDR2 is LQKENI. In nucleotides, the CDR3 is TGTGCCAGCTCACCCGGACAAATGGTCTCACCCCTCCACTTT. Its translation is CASSPGQMVSPLHF.

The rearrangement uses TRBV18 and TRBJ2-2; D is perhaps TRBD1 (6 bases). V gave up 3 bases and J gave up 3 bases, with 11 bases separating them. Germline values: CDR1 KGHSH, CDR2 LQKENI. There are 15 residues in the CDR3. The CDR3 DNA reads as TGTGCCAGCTCACCGTCGTACAGGGACACCGGGGAGCTGTTTTTT. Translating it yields CASSPSYRDTGELFF.

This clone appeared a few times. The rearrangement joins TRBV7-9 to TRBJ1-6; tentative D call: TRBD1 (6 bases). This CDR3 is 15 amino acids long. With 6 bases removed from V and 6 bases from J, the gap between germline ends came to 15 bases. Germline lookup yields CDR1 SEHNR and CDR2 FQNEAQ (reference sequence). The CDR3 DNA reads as TGTGCCAGCAGTTCTTCCAGGGGCCCTAATTCACCCCTCCACTTT. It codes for CASSSSRGPNSPLHF. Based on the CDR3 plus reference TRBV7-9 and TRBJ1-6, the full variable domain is DTGVSQNPRHKITKRGQNVTFRCDPISEHNRLYWYRQTLGQGPEFLTYFQNEAQLEKSRLLSDRFSAERPKGSFSTLEIQRTEQGDSAMYLCASSSSRGPNSPLHFGNGTRLTVT.

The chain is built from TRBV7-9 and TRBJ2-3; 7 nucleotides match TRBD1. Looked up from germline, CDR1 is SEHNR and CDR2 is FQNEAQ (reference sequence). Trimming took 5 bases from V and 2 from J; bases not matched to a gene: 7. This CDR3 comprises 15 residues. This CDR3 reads CASSPRGGVTDTQYF. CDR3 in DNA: TGTGCCAGCAGCCCGAGAGGGGGCGTCACAGATACGCAGTATTTT.

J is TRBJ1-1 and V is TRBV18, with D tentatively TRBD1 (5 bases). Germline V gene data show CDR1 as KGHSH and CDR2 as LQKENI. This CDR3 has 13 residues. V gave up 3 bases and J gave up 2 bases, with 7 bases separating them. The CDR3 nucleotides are TGTGCCAGCTCACCCAGGGTAAACACTGAAGCTTTCTTT. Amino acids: CASSPRVNTEAFF.

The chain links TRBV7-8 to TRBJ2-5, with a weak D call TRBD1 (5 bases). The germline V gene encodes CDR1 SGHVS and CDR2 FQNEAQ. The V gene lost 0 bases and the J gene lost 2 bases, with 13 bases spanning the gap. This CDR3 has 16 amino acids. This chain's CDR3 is CASSLAQGGAQETQYF. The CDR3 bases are TGTGCCAGCAGCTTAGCCCAGGGCGGCGCTCAAGAGACCCAGTACTTC.

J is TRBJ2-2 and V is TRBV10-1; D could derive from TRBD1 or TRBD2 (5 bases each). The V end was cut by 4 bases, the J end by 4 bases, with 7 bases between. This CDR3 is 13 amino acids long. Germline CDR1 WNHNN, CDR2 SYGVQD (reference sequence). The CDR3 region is CASSAGPTGELFF. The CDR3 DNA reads TGCGCCAGCAGTGCGGGGCCCACCGGGGAGCTGTTTTTT.

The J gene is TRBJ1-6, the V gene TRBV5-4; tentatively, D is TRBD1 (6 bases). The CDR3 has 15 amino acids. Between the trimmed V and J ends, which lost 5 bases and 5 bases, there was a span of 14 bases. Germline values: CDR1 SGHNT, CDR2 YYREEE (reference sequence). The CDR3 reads CASSYTGYDNSPLHF. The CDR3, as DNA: TGTGCCAGCAGTTATACAGGGTACGATAATTCACCCCTCCACTTT.

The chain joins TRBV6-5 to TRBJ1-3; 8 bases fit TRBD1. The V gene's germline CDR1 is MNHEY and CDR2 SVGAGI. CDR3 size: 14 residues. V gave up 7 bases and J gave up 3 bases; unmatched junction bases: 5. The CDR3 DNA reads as TGTGCCAGCACCCCCAGGGGGCTTGGAAACACCATATATTTT. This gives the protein CASTPRGLGNTIYF.

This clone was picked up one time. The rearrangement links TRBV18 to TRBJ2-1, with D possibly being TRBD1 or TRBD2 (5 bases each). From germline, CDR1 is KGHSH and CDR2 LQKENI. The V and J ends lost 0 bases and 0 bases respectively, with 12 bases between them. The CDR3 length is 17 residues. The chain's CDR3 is CASSPPWAGSSYNEQFF. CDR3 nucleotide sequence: TGTGCCAGCTCACCACCCTGGGCAGGGAGCTCCTACAATGAGCAGTTCTTC.

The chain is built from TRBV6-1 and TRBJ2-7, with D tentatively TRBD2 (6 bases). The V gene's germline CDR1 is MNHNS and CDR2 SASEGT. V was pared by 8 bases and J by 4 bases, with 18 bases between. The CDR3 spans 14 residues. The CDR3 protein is CASQRVLAIYEQYF. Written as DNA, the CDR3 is TGTGCCAGCCAACGGGTACTAGCCATATACGAGCAGTACTTC.

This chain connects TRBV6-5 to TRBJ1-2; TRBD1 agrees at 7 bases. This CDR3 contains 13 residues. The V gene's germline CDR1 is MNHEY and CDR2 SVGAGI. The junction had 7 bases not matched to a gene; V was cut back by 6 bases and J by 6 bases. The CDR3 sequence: CASRRQGRDGYTF. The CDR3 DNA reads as TGTGCCAGCAGGCGACAGGGACGGGATGGCTACACCTTC.